The sample holds many counts of the clone carrying this T cell receptor (beta chain). Indicated time point: persistent/refractory GD, antithyroid drugs over 5 years with positive TRAb. Following extraction of RNA from PBMCs, that RNA was used to make the TCR library. This sample stems from a study of regulatory T cells in long-lasting Graves disease. CDR3 regions were amplified by Arm-PCR using iRepertoire HTBI primers to build TCR beta libraries. TCRdb used MiXCR to reprocess the multiplex PCR reads, holding one entry per CDR3 protein. This table holds 250,000 to 300,000 distinct CDR3 sequences, 22% found once. Germline V lookup: CDR1 KGHSH, CDR2 LQKENI. The ends were cut back, 1 base at V and 5 bases at J, with 20 bases in the middle. The CDR3 is 17 residues long.

The TCR originated in a female donor with Graves disease. Specimen: peripheral blood mononuclear cells (PBMCs), collected when the disease was refractory, from a patient treated with antithyroid drugs. V gene TRBV18 combines with J gene TRBJ2-5, with D perhaps given as TRBD1 or TRBD2 (5 bases each). As DNA, the CDR3 is TGTGCCAGCTCACCACTTGCCGGGACGTCGGATCGGGAGACCCAGTACTTC. Its translation is CASSPLAGTSDRETQYF.